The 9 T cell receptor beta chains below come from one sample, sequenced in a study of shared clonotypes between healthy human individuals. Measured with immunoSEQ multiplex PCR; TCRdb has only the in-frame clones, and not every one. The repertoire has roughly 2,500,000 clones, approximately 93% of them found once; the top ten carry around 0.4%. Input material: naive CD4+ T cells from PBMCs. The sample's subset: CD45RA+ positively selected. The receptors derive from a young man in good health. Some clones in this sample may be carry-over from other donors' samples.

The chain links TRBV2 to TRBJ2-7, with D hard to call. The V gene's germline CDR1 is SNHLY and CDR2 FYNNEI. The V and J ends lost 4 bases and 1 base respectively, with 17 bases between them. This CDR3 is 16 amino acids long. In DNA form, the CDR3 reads TGTGCCAGCAGTGGGGCGAAAGGGTCTGTTTCCTACGAGCAGTACTTC. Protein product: CASSGAKGSVSYEQYF.

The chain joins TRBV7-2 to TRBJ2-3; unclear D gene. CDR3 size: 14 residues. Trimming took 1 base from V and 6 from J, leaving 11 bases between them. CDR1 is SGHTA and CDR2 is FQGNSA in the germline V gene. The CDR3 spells CASSLGSSQDTQYF. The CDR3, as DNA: TGTGCCAGCAGCTTAGGTTCTAGTCAGGATACGCAGTATTTT.

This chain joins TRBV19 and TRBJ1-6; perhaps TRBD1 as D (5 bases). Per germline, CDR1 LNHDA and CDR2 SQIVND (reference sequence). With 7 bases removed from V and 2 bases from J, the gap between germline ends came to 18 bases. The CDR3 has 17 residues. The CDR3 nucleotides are TGTGCCAGTACCAACCCTTCCGGGACGGCCTATAATTCACCCCTCCACTTT. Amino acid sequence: CASTNPSGTAYNSPLHF.

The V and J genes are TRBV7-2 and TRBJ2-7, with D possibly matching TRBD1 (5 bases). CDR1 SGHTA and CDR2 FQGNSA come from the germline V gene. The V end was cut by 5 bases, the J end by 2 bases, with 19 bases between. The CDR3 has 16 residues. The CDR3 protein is CASSPGVGRIPYEQYF. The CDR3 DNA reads TGTGCCAGCAGCCCGGGCGTGGGGCGGATACCCTACGAGCAGTACTTC.

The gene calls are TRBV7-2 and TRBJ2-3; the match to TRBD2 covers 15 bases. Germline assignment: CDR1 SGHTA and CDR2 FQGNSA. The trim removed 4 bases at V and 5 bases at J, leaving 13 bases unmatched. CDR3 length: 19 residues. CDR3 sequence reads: CASSSPGLAGGTGGDTQYF. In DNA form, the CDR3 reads TGTGCCAGCAGCTCACCTGGACTAGCGGGAGGGACGGGGGGAGATACGCAGTATTTT.

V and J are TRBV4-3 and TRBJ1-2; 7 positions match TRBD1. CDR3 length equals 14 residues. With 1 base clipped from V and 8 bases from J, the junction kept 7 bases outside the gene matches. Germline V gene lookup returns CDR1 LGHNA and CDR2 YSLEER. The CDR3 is CASSQGQGMRGYTF. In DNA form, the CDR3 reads TGCGCCAGCAGCCAAGGACAGGGTATGCGGGGCTACACCTTC.

CDR3 loop: CASSIGTGTLTNEQFF. The CDR3, as DNA: TGTGCCAGTAGTATAGGGACAGGGACCCTTACCAATGAGCAGTTCTTC. J is TRBJ2-1 and V is TRBV19; the match to TRBD1 covers 8 bases. Trimming removed 1 base from V and 6 bases from J; junction bases left unmatched: 8. Per germline, CDR1 LNHDA and CDR2 SQIVND (reference sequence). The CDR3 extends over 16 amino acids. Combining the CDR3 with reference TRBV19 and TRBJ2-1 gives the whole variable domain DGGITQSPKYLFRKEGQNVTLSCEQNLNHDAMYWYRQDPGQGLRLIYYSQIVNDFQKGDIAEGYSVSREKKESFPLTVTSAQKNPTAFYLCASSIGTGTLTNEQFFGPGTRLTVL.

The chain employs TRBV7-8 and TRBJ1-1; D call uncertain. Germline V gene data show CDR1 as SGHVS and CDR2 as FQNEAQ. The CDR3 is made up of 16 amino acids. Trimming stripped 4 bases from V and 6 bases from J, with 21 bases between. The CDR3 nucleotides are TGTGCCAGCAGCTACTTAGACTCCACGGCATACTCTGAAGCTTTCTTT. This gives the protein CASSYLDSTAYSEAFF.

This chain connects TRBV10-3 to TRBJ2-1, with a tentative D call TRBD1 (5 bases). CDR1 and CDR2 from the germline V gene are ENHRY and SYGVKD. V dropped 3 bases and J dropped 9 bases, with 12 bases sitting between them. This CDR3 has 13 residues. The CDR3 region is CAISEHAGFEQFF. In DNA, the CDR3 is TGTGCCATCAGTGAACACGCAGGGTTTGAGCAGTTCTTC.